This T cell receptor (beta chain) was captured in a study of T cells in Graves' hyperthyroidism and ophthalmopathy. Trimming at V came to 5 bases and at J to 6 bases, leaving 5 bases not matched to a gene. The CDR3 contains 13 residues. Germline CDR1 reads DFQATT; CDR2 reads SNEGSKA (reference sequence). RNA transcripts provided the source from which TCR beta CDR3 regions were amplified. During a first-round RT-PCR of the TCR CDR3, the HTBI primer set was used. TCRdb ran MiXCR on the multiplex PCR reads and lists one entry per CDR3 protein. This table has hundreds of thousands of distinct CDR3 sequences, roughly a sixth appearing once. Study-wide results and caveats: Most clonotypes expanded in thyroid above 0.001 were likewise present in blood.

Active moderate-to-severe ophthalmopathy, Clinical Activity Score at least 3, NOSPECS at least 4, under 3 months' duration. In its sample, this clonotype was seen a few times. Its antigen is currently unknown. This clonotype was obtained from a woman in her thirties or forties with Graves' ophthalmopathy. V usage is TRBV20-1 and J usage is TRBJ1-4; 8 nucleotides line up with TRBD1. Sequencing was carried out using blood. CDR3 residues: CSAWTGRDEKLFF. In DNA, the CDR3 is TGCAGTGCTTGGACAGGGAGGGATGAAAAACTGTTTTTT.